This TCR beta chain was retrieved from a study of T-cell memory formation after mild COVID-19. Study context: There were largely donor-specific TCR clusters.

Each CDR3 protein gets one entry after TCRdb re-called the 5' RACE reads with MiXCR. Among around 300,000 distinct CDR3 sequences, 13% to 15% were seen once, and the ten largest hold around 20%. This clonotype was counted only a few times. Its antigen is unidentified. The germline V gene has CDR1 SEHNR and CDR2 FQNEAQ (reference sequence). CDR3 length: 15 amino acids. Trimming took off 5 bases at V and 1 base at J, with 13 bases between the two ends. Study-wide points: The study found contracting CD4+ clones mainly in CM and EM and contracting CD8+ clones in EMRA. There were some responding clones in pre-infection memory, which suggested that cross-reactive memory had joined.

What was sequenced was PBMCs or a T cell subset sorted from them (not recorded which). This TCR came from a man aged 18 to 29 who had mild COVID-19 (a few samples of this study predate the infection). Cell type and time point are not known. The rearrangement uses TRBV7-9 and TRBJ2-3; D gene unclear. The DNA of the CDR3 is TGTGCCAGCAGCCCCCCTTCTTCGGGCACAGATACGCAGTATTTT. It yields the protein CASSPPSSGTDTQYF. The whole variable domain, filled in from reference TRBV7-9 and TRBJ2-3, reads DTGVSQNPRHKITKRGQNVTFRCDPISEHNRLYWYRQTLGQGPEFLTYFQNEAQLEKSRLLSDRFSAERPKGSFSTLEIQRTEQGDSAMYLCASSPPSSGTDTQYFGPGTRLTVL.